This entry is about one TCR beta chain. Each CDR3 protein gets one entry after TCRdb re-called the 5' RACE reads with MiXCR. Among 400,000 to 550,000 distinct CDR3 sequences listed, nearly 25% were seen once. This specimen belongs to a study of T-cell memory formation after mild COVID-19. V lost 3 bases and J lost 4, with 16 bases in between. Germline V gene lookup returns CDR1 SGHRS and CDR2 YFSETQ. There are 15 residues in the CDR3. The sequence was collected from an adult woman who had mild COVID-19 (a few samples of this study predate the infection). Cell type and time point are not known. The specimen was PBMCs or a T cell subset sorted from them (not recorded which). The chain couples TRBV5-1 to TRBJ1-2; a weak D match, TRBD1 (6 bases). The CDR3 nucleotides are TGCGCCAGCAGCTATAGGGGGACCGAGGCCTATGGCTACACCTTC. This gives the protein CASSYRGTEAYGYTF. Full variable domain (rest looked up from reference TRBV5-1 and TRBJ1-2): KAGVTQTPRYLIKTRGQQVTLSCSPISGHRSVSWYQQTPGQGLQFLFEYFSETQRNKGNFPGRFSGRQFSNSRSEMNVSTLELGDSALYLCASSYRGTEAYGYTFGSGTRLTVV.